This T cell receptor (beta chain) was sequenced for a study of blood T cell repertoires in COVID-19. The overall study: Both acute and convalescent COVID-19 samples were obtained from the United States, Italy and Spain. The analysed material was cDNA or gDNA that came from T cells, B-cell-depleted T cells, or PBMCs.

The Seattle patients joined while their infection was active and were tracked longitudinally afterward. V dropped 10 bases and J dropped 8 bases, with 21 bases sitting between them. The CDR3 is 14 residues long. Germline V CDR1 and CDR2: MDHEN, SYDVKM. How the authors handled the data: Reference gene primer amplification yielded estimated nucleated cell counts. Assay used: immunoSEQ multiplex PCR; TCRdb lists only in-frame clones, some missing. The DNA was the basis for D and trimming; V, J and clone size are from that table. The sample has about 160,000 clones, around 82% seen once. The V gene is TRBV28, the J gene TRBJ2-1; weak D call: TRBD1 (5 bases). The receptor was isolated from a woman in her 40s with COVID-19, enrolled during active disease. The sequencing sample was made of peripheral blood. The CDR3 region has the DNA TGTGCCATTGGTGGCGCCAGGGATGGGTATGAGCAGTTCTTC. Protein: CAIGGARDGYEQFF. Full variable domain (outside the CDR3, taken from reference TRBV28 and TRBJ2-1): DVKVTQSSRYLVKRTGEKVFLECVQDMDHENMFWYRQDPGLGLRLIYFSYDVKMKEKGDIPEGYSVSREKKERFSLILESASTNQTSMYLCAIGGARDGYEQFFGPGTRLTVL.